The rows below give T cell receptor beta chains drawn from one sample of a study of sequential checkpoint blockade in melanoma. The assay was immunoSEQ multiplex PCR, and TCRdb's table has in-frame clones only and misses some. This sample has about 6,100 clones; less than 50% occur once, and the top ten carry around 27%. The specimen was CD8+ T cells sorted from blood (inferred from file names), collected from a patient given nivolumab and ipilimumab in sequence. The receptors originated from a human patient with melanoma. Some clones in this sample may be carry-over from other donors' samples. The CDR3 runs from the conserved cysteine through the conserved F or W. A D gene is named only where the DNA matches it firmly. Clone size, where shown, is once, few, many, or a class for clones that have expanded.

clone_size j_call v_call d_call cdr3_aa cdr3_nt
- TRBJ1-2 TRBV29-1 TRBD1 CSGGDRGDYGYTF TGCAGCGGGGGGGACAGAGGGGACTATGGCTACACCTTC
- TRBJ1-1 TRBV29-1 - CSVPRGTGRTEAFF TGCAGCGTTCCAAGGGGCACCGGAAGGACTGAAGCTTTCTTT
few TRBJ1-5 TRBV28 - CASSLGGTQHF TGTGCCAGCAGTTTAGGGGGGACCCAGCATTTT
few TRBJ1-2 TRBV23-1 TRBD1 CASVRTGCLLYGYTF TGCGCCAGCGTGCGGACAGGGTGCCTCCTCTATGGCTACACCTTC
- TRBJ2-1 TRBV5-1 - CASSLVDGGFTYNEQFF TGCGCCAGCAGCTTGGTGGACGGAGGATTCACCTACAATGAGCAGTTCTTC
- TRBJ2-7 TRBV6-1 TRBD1 CASSLGTGFSYEQYF TGTGCCAGCAGTCTCGGGACAGGGTTCTCCTACGAGCAGTACTTC
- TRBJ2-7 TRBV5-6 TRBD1 CASSLDRAYEQYF TGTGCCAGCAGTTTGGACAGGGCCTACGAGCAGTACTTC
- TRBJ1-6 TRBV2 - CASSGGDDNSPLHF TGTGCCAGCAGTGGGGGGGACGACAATTCACCCCTCCACTTT
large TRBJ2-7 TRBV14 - CASSGHLYEQYF TGTGCCAGCAGCGGACACCTCTACGAGCAGTACTTC
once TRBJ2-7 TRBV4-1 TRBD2 CASSQELAGKSSYEQYF TGCGCCAGCAGCCAAGAATTAGCGGGCAAGAGCTCCTACGAGCAGTACTTC
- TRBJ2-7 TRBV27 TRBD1 CASRLQGDSYEQYF TGTGCCAGCAGGCTACAGGGGGACTCCTACGAGCAGTACTTC
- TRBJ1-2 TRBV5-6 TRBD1 CASSLGYRGMDGYTF TGTGCCAGCAGCCTGGGGTACAGGGGAATGGATGGCTACACCTTC
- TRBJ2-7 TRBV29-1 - CSVEGAGTTYEQYF TGCAGCGTTGAGGGGGCCGGGACGACCTACGAGCAGTACTTC
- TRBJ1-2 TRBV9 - CASSVDPETDYGYTF TGTGCCAGCAGCGTAGACCCAGAGACAGACTATGGCTACACCTTC
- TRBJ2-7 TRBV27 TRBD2 CASSPGGGLYEQYF TGTGCCAGCAGTCCGGGCGGGGGGCTATACGAGCAGTACTTC
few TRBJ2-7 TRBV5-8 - CASSPDIFQYF TGTGCCAGCAGCCCGGACATCTTTCAGTACTTC
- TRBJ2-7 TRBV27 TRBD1 CASSPQGDNEQYF TGTGCCAGCAGTCCACAGGGGGACAACGAGCAGTACTTC
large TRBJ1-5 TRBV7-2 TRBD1 CASSLDRGGNQPQHF TGTGCCAGCAGCTTAGACAGGGGGGGCAATCAGCCCCAGCATTTT
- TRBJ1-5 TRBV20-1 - CSARVWERQHF TGCAGTGCTAGAGTGTGGGAGCGCCAGCATTTT
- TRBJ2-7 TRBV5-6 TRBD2 CASSMGLADFYEQYF TGTGCCAGCAGCATGGGACTAGCGGATTTCTACGAGCAGTACTTC
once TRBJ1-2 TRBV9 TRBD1 CASSVDRTGANPLGYTF TGTGCCAGCAGCGTAGATAGGACAGGGGCCAACCCTCTGGGCTACACCTTC
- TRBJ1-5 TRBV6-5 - CASSYSASSGNQPQHF TGTGCCAGCAGTTACTCGGCCTCTTCGGGGAATCAGCCCCAGCATTTT
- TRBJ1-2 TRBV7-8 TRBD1 CASSPRDSGYGYTF TGTGCCAGCAGCCCCCGGGACAGCGGGTATGGCTACACCTTC
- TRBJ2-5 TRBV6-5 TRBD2 CASSYTAGRGETQYF TGTGCCAGCAGTTATACGGCGGGGAGGGGAGAGACCCAGTACTTC
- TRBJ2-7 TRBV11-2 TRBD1 CASSWADRGNEQYF TGTGCCAGCAGCTGGGCAGACAGGGGGAACGAGCAGTACTTC
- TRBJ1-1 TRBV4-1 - CASGHNSPASEAFF TGCGCCAGCGGCCATAACAGCCCGGCCTCTGAAGCTTTCTTT
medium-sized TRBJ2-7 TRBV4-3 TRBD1 CASSLGTGRHEQYF TGCGCCAGCAGCCTCGGGACAGGGCGTCACGAGCAGTACTTC
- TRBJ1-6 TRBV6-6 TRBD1 CASSSSGQGDNSPLHF TGTGCCAGCAGTTCCTCCGGGCAGGGGGATAATTCACCCCTCCACTTT
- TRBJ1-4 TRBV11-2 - CASSPARGRENEKLFF TGTGCCAGCAGCCCGGCTCGCGGCAGGGAAAATGAAAAACTGTTTTTT
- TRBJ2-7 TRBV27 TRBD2 CASSRRGDSYEQYF TGTGCCAGCAGTCGGCGGGGGGACTCCTACGAGCAGTACTTC
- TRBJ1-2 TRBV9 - CASSSAPPSVNYGYTF TGTGCCAGCAGCAGTGCTCCCCCTTCGGTAAACTATGGCTACACCTTC
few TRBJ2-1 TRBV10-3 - CAINTGYTEQFF TGTGCCATCAATACAGGGTACACTGAGCAGTTCTTC
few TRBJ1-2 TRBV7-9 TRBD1 CASSTITGVSNYGYTF TGTGCCAGCAGCACCATCACAGGGGTTTCTAACTATGGCTACACCTTC
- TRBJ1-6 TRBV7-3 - CASSLRGSGSGDNSPLHF TGTGCCAGCAGCTTAAGGGGGTCCGGGTCGGGGGATAATTCACCCCTCCACTTT
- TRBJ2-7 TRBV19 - CASSITGSYEQYF TGTGCCAGTAGTATCACAGGCTCCTACGAGCAGTACTTC
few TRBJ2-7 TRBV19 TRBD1 CATRDRAGSYEQYF TGTGCCACCCGGGACAGGGCTGGGTCCTACGAGCAGTACTTC
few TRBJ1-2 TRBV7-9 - CASSFAPGASGYGYTF TGTGCCAGCAGCTTTGCCCCAGGGGCCAGCGGCTATGGCTACACCTTC
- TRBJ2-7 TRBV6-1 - CASSGRGASYEQYF TGTGCCAGCAGTGGACGGGGGGCCTCCTACGAGCAGTACTTC
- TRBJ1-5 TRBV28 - CASSPPVGDDFGPQHF TGTGCCAGCAGTCCTCCAGTAGGGGATGACTTCGGGCCCCAGCATTTT
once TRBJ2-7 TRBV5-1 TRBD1 CASSFSTGDYEQYF TGCGCCAGCAGCTTCTCGACAGGGGACTACGAGCAGTACTTC
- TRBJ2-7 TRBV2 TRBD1 CASLGQGGSYEQYF TGTGCCAGCTTGGGACAGGGAGGATCCTACGAGCAGTACTTC
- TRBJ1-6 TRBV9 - CASSVERGTGPSPLHF TGTGCCAGCAGCGTAGAAAGGGGTACAGGGCCCTCACCCCTCCACTTT
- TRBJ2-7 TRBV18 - CASSPPDSYEQYF TGTGCCAGCTCACCACCGGACAGTTACGAGCAGTACTTC
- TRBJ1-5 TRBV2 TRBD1 CASRTGGSNQPQHF TGTGCCAGCAGGACAGGGGGTAGCAATCAGCCCCAGCATTTT
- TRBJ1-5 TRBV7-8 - CASSLVGQYSNQPQHF TGTGCCAGCAGCTTAGTTGGGCAGTATAGCAATCAGCCCCAGCATTTT
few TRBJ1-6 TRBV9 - CASSVSRNNSPLHF TGTGCCAGCAGCGTGTCCAGGAATAATTCACCCCTCCACTTT